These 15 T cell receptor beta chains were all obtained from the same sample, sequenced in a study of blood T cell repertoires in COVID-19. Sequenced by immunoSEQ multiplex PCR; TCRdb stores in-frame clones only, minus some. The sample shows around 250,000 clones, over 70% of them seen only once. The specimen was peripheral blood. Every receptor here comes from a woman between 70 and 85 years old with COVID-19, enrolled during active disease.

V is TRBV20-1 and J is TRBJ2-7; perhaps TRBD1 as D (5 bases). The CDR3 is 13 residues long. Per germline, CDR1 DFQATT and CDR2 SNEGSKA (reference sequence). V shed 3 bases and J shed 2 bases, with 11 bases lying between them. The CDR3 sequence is CSASPAGTYEQYF. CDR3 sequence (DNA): TGCAGTGCTAGTCCCGCAGGGACCTACGAGCAGTACTTC.

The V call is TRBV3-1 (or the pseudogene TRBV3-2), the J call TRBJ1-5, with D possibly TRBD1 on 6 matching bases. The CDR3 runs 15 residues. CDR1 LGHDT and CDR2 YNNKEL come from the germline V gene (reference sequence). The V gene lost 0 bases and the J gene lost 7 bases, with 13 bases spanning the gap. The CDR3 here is CASSQDYRARQPQHF. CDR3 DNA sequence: TGTGCCAGCAGCCAAGACTACAGGGCACGGCAGCCCCAGCATTTT.

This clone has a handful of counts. The CDR3 bases are TGTGCCAGCCATAGTGCACCGCTGATGAACACTGAAGCTTTCTTT. Its translation is CASHSAPLMNTEAFF. V is TRBV27 and J is TRBJ1-1, with D uncertain. The CDR3 covers 15 residues. The germline V gene has CDR1 MNHEY and CDR2 SMNVEV (reference sequence). V shed 8 bases and J shed 0 bases, with 16 bases lying between them.

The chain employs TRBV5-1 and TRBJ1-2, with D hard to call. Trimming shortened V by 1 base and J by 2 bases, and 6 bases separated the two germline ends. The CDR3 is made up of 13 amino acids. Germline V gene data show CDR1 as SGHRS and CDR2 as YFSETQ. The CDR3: CASSLSQNYGYTF. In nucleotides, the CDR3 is TGCGCCAGCAGCTTGAGCCAAAACTATGGCTACACCTTC.

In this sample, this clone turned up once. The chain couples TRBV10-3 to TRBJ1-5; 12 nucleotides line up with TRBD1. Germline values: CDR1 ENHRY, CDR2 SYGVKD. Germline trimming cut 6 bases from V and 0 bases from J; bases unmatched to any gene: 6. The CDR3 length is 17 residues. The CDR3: CAISRDRGLNSNQPQHF. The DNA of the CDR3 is TGTGCCATCAGCCGGGACAGGGGGCTTAATAGCAATCAGCCCCAGCATTTT.

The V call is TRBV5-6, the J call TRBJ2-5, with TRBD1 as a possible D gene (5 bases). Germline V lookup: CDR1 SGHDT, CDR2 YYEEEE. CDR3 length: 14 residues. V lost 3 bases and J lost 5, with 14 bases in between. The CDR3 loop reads CASSSGIYGETQYF. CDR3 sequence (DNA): TGTGCCAGCAGCTCAGGGATTTACGGGGAGACCCAGTACTTC.

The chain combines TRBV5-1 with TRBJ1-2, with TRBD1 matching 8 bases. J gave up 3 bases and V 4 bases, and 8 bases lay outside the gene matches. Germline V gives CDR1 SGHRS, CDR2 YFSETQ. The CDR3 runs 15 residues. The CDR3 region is CASSIQGESDYGYTF. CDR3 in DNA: TGCGCCAGCAGCATACAGGGGGAGTCGGACTATGGCTACACCTTC.

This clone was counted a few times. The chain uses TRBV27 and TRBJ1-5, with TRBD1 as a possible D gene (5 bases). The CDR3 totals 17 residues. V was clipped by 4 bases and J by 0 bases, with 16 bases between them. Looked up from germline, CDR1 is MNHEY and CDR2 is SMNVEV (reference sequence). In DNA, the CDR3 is TGTGCCAGCAGTTCAACCCAGGGAGGATATAGCAATCAGCCCCAGCATTTT. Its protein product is CASSSTQGGYSNQPQHF.

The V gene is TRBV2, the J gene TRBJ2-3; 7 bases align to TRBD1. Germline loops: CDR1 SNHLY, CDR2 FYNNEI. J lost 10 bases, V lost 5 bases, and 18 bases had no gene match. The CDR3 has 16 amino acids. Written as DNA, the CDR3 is TGTGCCAGCAGTTCCTTCAGGGGGTCGGGCCGGTTGGCGCAGTATTTT. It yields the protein CASSSFRGSGRLAQYF.

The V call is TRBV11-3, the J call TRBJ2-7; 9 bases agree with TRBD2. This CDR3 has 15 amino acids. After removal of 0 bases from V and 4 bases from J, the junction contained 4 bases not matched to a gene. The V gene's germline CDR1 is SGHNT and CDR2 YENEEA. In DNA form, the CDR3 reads TGTGCCAGCAGCTTAGATAGCGGGAGTCTATACGAGCAGTACTTC. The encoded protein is CASSLDSGSLYEQYF.

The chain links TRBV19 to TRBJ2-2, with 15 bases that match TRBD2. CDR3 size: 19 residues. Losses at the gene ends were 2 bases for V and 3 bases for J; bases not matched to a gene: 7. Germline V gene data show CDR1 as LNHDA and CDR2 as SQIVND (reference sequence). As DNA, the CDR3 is TGTGCCAGTAGTATAATCCCGGGACTAGCGGGAGGTTACACCGGGGAGCTGTTTTTT. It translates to CASSIIPGLAGGYTGELFF.

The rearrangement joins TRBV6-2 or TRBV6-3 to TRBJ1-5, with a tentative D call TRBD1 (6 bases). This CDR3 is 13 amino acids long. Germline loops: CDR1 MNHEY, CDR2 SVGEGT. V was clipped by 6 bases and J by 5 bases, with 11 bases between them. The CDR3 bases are TGTGCCAGCAGCCTCAGGGGAGATCAGCCCCAGCATTTT. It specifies CASSLRGDQPQHF.

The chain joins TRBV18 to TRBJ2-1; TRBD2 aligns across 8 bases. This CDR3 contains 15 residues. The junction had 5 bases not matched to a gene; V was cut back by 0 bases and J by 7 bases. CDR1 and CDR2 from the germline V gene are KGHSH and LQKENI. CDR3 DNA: TGTGCCAGCTCACCACCAAGCGGGGGAGGAAATGAGCAGTTCTTC. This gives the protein CASSPPSGGGNEQFF.

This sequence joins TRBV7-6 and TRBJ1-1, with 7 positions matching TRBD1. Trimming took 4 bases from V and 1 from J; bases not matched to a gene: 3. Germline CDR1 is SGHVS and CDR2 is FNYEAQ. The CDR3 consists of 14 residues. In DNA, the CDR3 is TGTGCCAGCAGCTCCGGGACAGCGAACACTGAAGCTTTCTTT. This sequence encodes CASSSGTANTEAFF.

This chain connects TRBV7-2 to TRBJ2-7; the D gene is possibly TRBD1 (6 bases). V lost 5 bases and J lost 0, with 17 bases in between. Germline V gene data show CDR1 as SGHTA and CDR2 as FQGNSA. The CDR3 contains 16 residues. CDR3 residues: CASSIQRDKSSYEQYF. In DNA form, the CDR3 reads TGTGCCAGCAGCATACAACGGGACAAAAGCTCCTACGAGCAGTACTTC.